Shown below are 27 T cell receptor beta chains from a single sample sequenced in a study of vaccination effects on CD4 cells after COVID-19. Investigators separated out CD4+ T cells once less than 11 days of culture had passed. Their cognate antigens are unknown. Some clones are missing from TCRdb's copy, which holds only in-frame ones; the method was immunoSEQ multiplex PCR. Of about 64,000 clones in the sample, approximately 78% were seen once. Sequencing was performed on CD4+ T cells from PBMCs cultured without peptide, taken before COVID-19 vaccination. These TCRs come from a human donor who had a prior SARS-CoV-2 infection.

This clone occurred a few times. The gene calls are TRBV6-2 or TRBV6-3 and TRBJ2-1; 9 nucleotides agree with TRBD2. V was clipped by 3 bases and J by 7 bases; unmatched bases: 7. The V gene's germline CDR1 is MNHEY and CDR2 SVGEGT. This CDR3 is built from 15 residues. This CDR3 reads CASSYRPSGINEQFF. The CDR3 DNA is TGTGCCAGCAGTTATCGCCCTAGCGGGATAAATGAGCAGTTCTTC.

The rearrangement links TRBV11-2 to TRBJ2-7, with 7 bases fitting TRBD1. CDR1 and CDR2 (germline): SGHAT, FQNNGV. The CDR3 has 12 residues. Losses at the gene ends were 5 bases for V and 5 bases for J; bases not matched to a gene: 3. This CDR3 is CASSPDRDEQYF. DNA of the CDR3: TGTGCCAGCAGCCCTGACAGGGACGAGCAGTACTTC.

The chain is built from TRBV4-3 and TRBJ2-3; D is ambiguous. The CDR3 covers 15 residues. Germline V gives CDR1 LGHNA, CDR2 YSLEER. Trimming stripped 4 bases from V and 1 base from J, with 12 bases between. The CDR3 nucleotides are TGCGCCAGCAGCCTCAGACTTACCGGCACAGATACGCAGTATTTT. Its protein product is CASSLRLTGTDTQYF.

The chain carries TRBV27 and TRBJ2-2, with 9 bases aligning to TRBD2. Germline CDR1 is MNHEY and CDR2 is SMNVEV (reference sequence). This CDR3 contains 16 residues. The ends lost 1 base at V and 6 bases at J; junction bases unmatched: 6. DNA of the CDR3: TGTGCCAGCAGTTTATTGGCGGGGGGGGTTTCCGGGGAGCTGTTTTTT. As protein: CASSLLAGGVSGELFF.

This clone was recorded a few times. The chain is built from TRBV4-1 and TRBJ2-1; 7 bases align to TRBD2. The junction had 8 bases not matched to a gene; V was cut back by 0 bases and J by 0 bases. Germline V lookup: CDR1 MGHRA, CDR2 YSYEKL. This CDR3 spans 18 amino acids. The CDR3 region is CASSQDPGRESSYNEQFF. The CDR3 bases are TGCGCCAGCAGCCAAGATCCTGGGCGGGAGAGCTCCTACAATGAGCAGTTCTTC.

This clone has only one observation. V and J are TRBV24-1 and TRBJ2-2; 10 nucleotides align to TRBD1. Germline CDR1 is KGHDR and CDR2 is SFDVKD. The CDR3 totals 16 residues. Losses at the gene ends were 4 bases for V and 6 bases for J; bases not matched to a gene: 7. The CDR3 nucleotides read TGTGCCACCAGTGACCCTGGGACAGGGGATGCCGGGGAGCTGTTTTTT. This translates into CATSDPGTGDAGELFF.

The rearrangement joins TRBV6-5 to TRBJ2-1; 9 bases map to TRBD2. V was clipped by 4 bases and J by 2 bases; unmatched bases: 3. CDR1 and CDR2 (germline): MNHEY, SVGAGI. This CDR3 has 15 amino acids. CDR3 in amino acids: CASSFRLAAYNEQFF. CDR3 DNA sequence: TGTGCCAGCAGTTTTCGACTAGCGGCCTACAATGAGCAGTTCTTC.

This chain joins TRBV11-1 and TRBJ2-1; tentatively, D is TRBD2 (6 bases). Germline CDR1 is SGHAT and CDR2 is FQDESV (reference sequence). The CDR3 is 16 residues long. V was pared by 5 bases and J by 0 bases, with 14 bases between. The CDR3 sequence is CASSDEGGTSYNEQFF. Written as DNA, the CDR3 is TGTGCCAGCAGCGACGAGGGCGGGACCTCCTACAATGAGCAGTTCTTC.

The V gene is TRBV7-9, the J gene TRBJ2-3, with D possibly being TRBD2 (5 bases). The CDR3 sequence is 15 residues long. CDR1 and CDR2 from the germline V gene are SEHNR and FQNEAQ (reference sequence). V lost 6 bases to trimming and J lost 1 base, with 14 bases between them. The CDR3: CASRPLGVGTDTQYF. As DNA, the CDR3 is TGTGCCAGCAGACCCCTCGGGGTCGGCACAGATACGCAGTATTTT.

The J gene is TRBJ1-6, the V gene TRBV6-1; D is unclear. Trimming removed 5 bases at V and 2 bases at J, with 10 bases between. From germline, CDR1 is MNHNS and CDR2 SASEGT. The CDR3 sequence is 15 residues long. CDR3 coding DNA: TGTGCCAGCAGTCCCTTAGGCACCTATAATTCACCCCTCCACTTT. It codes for CASSPLGTYNSPLHF.

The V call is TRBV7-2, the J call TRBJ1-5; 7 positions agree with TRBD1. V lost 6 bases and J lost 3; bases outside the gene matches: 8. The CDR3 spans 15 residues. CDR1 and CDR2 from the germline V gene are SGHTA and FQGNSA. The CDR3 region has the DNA TGTGCCAGCAGTCCAAACAGGGGCACCAATCAGCCCCAGCATTTT. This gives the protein CASSPNRGTNQPQHF. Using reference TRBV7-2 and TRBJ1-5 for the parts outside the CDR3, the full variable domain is GAGVSQSPSNKVTEKGKDVELRCDPISGHTALYWYRQSLGQGLEFLIYFQGNSAPDKSGLPSDRFSAERTGGSVSTLTIQRTQQEDSAVYLCASSPNRGTNQPQHFGDGTRLSIL.

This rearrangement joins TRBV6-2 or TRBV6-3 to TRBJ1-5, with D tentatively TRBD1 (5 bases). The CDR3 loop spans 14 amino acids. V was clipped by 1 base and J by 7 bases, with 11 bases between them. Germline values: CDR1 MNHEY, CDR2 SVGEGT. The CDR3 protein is CASSYFWGGQPQHF. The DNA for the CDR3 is TGTGCCAGCAGTTACTTCTGGGGGGGACAGCCCCAGCATTTT.

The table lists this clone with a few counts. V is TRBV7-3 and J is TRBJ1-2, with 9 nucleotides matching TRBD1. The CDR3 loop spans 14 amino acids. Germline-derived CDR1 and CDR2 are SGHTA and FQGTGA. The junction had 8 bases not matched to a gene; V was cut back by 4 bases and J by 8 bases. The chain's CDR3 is CASSSEQGAGGYTF. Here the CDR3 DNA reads TGTGCCAGCAGCTCCGAACAGGGGGCAGGGGGCTACACCTTC.

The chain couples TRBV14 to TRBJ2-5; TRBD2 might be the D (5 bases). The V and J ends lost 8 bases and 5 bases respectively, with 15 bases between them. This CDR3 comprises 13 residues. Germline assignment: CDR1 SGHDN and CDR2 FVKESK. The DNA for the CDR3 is TGTGCCAGCGGAGTCGGCGGGCTGGAGACCCAGTACTTC. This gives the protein CASGVGGLETQYF.

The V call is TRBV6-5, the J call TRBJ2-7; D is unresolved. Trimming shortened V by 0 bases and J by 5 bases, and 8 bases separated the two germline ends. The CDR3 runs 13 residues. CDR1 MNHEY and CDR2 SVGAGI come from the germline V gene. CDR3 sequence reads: CASSYSGNNEQYF. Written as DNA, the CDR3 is TGTGCCAGCAGTTACTCGGGGAACAACGAGCAGTACTTC.

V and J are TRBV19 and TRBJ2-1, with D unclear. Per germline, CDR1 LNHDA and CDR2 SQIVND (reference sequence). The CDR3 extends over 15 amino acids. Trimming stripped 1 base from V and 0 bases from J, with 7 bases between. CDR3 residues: CASSIAGASYNEQFF. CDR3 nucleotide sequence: TGTGCCAGTAGTATAGCTGGCGCCTCCTACAATGAGCAGTTCTTC. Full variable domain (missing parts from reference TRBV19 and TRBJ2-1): DGGITQSPKYLFRKEGQNVTLSCEQNLNHDAMYWYRQDPGQGLRLIYYSQIVNDFQKGDIAEGYSVSREKKESFPLTVTSAQKNPTAFYLCASSIAGASYNEQFFGPGTRLTVL.

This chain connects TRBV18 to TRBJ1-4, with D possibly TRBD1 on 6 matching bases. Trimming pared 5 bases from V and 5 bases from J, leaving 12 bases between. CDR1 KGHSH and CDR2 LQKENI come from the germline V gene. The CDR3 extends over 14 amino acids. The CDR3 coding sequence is TGTGCCAGCTCATCCCAGGGGAGCAATGAAAAACTGTTTTTT. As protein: CASSSQGSNEKLFF.

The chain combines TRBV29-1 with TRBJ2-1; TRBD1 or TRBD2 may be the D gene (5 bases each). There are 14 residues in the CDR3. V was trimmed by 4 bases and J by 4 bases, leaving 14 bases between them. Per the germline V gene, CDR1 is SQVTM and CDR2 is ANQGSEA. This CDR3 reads CSVGDPWRYNEQFF. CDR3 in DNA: TGCAGCGTTGGGGACCCATGGCGGTACAATGAGCAGTTCTTC.

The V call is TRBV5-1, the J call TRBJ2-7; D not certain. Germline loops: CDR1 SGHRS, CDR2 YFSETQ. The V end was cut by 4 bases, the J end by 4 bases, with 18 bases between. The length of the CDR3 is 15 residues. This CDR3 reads CASSPLGRTAYEQYF. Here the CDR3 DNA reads TGCGCCAGCAGCCCATTAGGGCGGACGGCATACGAGCAGTACTTC. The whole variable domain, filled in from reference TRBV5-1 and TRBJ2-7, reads KAGVTQTPRYLIKTRGQQVTLSCSPISGHRSVSWYQQTPGQGLQFLFEYFSETQRNKGNFPGRFSGRQFSNSRSEMNVSTLELGDSALYLCASSPLGRTAYEQYFGPGTRLTVT.

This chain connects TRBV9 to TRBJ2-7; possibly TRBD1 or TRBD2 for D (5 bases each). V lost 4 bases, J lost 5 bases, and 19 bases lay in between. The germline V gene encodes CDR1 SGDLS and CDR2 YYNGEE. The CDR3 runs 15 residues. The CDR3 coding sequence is TGTGCCAGCAGCCCGACCGGGACCTATTACAACGAGCAGTACTTC. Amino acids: CASSPTGTYYNEQYF.

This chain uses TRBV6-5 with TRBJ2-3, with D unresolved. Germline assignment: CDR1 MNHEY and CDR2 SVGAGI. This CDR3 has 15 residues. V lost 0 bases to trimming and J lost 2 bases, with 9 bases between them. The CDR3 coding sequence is TGTGCCAGCAGTTACTCGGCACTTACCACAGATACGCAGTATTTT. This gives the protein CASSYSALTTDTQYF.

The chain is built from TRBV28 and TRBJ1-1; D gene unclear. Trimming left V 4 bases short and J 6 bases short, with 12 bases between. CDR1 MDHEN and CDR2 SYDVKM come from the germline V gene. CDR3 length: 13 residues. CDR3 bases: TGTGCCAGCAGTTCGCCTATGGCCGCTGAAGCTTTCTTT. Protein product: CASSSPMAAEAFF.

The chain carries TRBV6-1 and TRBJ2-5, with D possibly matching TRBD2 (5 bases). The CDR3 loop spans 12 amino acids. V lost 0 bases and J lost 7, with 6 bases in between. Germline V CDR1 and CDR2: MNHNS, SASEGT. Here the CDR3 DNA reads TGTGCCAGCAGTGAAGCCCGGGGGACCCAGTACTTC. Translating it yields CASSEARGTQYF.

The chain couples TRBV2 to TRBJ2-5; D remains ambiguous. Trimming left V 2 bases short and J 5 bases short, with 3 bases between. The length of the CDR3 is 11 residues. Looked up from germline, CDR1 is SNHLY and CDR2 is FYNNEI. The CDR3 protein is CASSERETQYF. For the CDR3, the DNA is TGTGCCAGCAGTGAACGGGAGACCCAGTACTTC. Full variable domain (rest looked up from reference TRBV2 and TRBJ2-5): EPEVTQTPSHQVTQMGQEVILRCVPISNHLYFYWYRQILGQKVEFLVSFYNNEISEKSEIFDDQFSVERPDGSNFTLKIRSTKLEDSAMYFCASSERETQYFGPGTRLLVL.

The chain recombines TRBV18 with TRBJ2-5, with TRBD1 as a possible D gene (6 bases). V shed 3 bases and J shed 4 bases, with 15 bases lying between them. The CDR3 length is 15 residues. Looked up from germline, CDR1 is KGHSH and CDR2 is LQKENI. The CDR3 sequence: CASSPQGTGLETQYF. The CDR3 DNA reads TGTGCCAGCTCACCTCAGGGCACAGGGCTAGAGACCCAGTACTTC.

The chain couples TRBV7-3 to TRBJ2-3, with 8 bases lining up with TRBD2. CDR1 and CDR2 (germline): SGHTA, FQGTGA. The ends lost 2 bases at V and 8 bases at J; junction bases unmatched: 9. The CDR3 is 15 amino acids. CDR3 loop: CASSLGGLVGGTQYF. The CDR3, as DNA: TGTGCCAGCAGCTTAGGGGGACTAGTCGGAGGTACGCAGTATTTT. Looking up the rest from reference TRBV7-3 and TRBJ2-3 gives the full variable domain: GAGVSQTPSNKVTEKGKYVELRCDPISGHTALYWYRQSLGQGPEFLIYFQGTGAADDSGLPNDRFFAVRPEGSVSTLKIQRTERGDSAVYLCASSLGGLVGGTQYFGPGTRLTVL.

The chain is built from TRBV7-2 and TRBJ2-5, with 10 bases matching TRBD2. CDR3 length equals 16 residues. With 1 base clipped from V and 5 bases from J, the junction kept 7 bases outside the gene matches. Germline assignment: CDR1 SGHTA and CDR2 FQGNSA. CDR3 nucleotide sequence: TGTGCCAGCAGCTTAGGACCGGGACTAGCGTACGAGACCCAGTACTTC. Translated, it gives CASSLGPGLAYETQYF.